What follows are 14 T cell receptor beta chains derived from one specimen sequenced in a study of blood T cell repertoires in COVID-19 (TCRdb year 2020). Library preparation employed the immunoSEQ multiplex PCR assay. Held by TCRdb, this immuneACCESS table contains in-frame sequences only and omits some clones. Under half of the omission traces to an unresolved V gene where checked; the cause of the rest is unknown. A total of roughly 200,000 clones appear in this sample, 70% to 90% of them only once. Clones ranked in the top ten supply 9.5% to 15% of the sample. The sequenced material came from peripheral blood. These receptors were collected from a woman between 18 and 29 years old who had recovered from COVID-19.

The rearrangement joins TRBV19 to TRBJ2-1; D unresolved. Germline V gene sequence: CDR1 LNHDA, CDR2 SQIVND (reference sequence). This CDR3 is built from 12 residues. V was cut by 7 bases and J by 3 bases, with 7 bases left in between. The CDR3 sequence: CASTAGYNEQFF. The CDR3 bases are TGTGCCAGTACAGCAGGCTACAATGAGCAGTTCTTC.

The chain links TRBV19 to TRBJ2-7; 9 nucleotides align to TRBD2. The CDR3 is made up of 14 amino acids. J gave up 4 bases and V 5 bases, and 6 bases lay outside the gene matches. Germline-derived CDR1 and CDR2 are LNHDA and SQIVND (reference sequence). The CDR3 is CASSAAGGPYEQYF. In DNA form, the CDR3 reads TGTGCCAGTAGTGCCGCGGGAGGGCCGTACGAGCAGTACTTC.

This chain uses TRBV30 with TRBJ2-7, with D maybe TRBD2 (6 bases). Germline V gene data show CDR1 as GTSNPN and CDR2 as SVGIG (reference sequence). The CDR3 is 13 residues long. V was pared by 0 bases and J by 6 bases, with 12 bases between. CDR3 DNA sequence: TGTGCCTGGAGTGTACTGGATAGCGGCGAGCAGTACTTC. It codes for CAWSVLDSGEQYF.

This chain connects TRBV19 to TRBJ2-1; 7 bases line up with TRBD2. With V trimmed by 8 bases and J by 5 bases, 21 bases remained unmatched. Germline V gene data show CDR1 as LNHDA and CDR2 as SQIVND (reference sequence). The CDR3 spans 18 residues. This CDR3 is CASSRRAGTYLSNNEQFF. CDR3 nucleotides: TGTGCCAGTTCCCGAAGAGCGGGAACATACCTATCGAACAATGAGCAGTTCTTC.

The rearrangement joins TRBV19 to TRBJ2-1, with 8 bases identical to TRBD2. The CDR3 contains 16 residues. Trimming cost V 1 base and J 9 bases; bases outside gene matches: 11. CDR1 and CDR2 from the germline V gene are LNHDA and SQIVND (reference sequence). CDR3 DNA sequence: TGTGCCAGTAGTATAGGTTTATATAGCGGGACTAGTGAGCAGTTCTTC. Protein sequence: CASSIGLYSGTSEQFF.

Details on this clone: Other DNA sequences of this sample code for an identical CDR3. The CDR3 DNA reads TGCGCCAGCAGCTTGGCGGGAGAGCAGTACTTC. It is translated as CASSLAGEQYF. The chain carries TRBV5-1 and TRBJ2-7, with a tentative D call TRBD2 (5 bases). V lost 0 bases and J 7 bases, leaving 5 bases between the germline ends. The CDR3 sequence is 11 residues long. Germline values: CDR1 SGHRS, CDR2 YFSETQ.

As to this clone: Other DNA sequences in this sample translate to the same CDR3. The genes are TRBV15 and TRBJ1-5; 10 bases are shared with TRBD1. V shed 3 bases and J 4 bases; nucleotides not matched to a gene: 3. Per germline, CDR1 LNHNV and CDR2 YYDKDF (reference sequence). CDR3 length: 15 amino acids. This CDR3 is CATSRDRGRNQPQHF. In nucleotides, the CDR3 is TGTGCCACCAGCAGGGACAGGGGGAGAAATCAGCCCCAGCATTTT.

For the CDR3, the DNA is TGTGCCAGCAGCTTATCGTGGAGCGGGAGAGAGACCCAGTACTTC. It codes for CASSLSWSGRETQYF. The rearrangement links TRBV7-7 to TRBJ2-5, with 8 bases aligning to TRBD2. This CDR3 has 15 residues. Germline V gene sequence: CDR1 SSHAT, CDR2 FNYEAQ (reference sequence). The trim removed 2 bases at V and 4 bases at J, leaving 6 bases unmatched.

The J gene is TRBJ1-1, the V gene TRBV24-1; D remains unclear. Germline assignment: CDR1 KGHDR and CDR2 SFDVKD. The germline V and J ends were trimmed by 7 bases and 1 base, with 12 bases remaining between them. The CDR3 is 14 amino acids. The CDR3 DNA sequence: TGTGCCACCAGAGACCGTTCAGGGAACACTGAAGCTTTCTTT. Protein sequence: CATRDRSGNTEAFF.

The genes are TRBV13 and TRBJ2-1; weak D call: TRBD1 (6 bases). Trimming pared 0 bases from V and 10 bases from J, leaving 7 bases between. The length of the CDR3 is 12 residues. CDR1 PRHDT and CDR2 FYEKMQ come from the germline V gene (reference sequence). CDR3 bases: TGTGCCAGCAGCTTAGGTGGGACAGAGCAGTTCTTC. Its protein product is CASSLGGTEQFF.

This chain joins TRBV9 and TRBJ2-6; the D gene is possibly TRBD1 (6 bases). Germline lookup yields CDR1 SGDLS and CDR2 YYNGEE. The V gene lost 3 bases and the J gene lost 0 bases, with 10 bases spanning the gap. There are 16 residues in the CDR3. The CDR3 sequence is CASSGGHISGANVLTF. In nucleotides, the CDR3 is TGTGCCAGCAGCGGGGGACACATCTCTGGGGCCAACGTCCTGACTTTC. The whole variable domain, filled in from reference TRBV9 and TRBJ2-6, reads DSGVTQTPKHLITATGQRVTLRCSPRSGDLSVYWYQQSLDQGLQFLIQYYNGEERAKGNILERFSAQQFPDLHSELNLSSLELGDSALYFCASSGGHISGANVLTFGAGSRLTVL.

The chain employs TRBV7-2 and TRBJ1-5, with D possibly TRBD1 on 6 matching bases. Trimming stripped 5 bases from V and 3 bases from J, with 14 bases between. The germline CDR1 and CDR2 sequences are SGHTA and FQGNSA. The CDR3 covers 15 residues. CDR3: CASSRRGGTNQPQHF. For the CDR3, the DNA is TGTGCCAGCAGCAGGCGAGGGGGTACCAATCAGCCCCAGCATTTT.

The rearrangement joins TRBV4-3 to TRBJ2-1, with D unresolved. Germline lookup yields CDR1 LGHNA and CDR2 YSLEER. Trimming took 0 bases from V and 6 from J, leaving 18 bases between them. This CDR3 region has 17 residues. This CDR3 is CASSQDRGPTIVNEQFF. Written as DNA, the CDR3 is TGCGCCAGCAGCCAAGATCGCGGCCCGACGATCGTCAATGAGCAGTTCTTC.

The CDR3: CASSSQGTGGNIQYF. The CDR3 nucleotides are TGTGCCAGCAGCTCACAGGGGACAGGGGGAAACATTCAGTACTTC. The rearrangement uses TRBV7-2 and TRBJ2-4; 11 bases match TRBD1. V was clipped by 4 bases and J by 6 bases; unmatched bases: 5. CDR3 size: 15 residues. Germline V gene data show CDR1 as SGHTA and CDR2 as FQGNSA.